The clone carrying this TCR beta chain was recorded at least ten times. What it binds is unknown. This record belongs to a study of metastatic and nonmetastatic thyroid tumors. About the study: Malignant and benign thyroid patients had repertoires compared in peripheral blood and tumor or nodule tissue. Study findings and constraints: As reported, TCR beta diversity in blood and tumor was significantly higher in malignant thyroid tumors than in benign nodules.

Each patient went into thyroid surgery without having received any treatment. The germline gives CDR1 SNHLY, CDR2 FYNNEI. The CDR3 spans 17 residues. The V gene end was trimmed by 3 bases and the J gene end by 0 bases; junction bases not matched to a gene: 9. Original processing notes: Clinicopathological groups supplied CDR3 differences that were used to build a distant-metastasis classifier for papillary thyroid cancer. Through MiXCR, TCRdb re-clonotyped the PCR reads. These V and J calls are TCRdb output, not the study's own analysis. The repertoire holds tens of thousands of clones, with 24% as singletons.

The receptor's source is a male donor with papillary thyroid cancer or a benign thyroid nodule (not recorded which). Some clones in this sample may be carry-over from other donors' samples. V and J are TRBV2 and TRBJ2-3; 7 bases are shared with TRBD2. The sample consisted of blood. The DNA for the CDR3 is TGTGCCAGCAGTGACAACGGGCTAGCGGCTAGCACAGATACGCAGTATTTT. Amino acids: CASSDNGLAASTDTQYF.